Listed here are 9 T cell receptor beta chains from one sample, sequenced in a study of Ad26.COV2.S vaccination and SARS-CoV-2 variants. The repertoire was sequenced with immunoSEQ multiplex PCR; TCRdb's copy has only in-frame clones and lacks some. The sample holds hundreds of thousands of clones, around 92% seen once. Treatment described: some 20 received Ad26.COV2.S at low or high dose, single or two shots; about 5 received placebo; per-sample allocation not given. Collection of samples fell on day 63 after the first vaccine or placebo injection. Sequenced material: peripheral blood, taken in a trial of Ad26.COV2.S vaccine versus placebo. The receptors shown here come from a person aged 18 to 59 who received the Ad26.COV2.S COVID-19 vaccine or a placebo.

CDR3 sequence: CASRKTSGGVDEQFF. As DNA, the CDR3 is TGTGCCAGCAGGAAGACTAGCGGGGGGGTCGATGAGCAGTTCTTC. The genes are TRBV6-5 and TRBJ2-1; 14 positions agree with TRBD2. From germline, CDR1 is MNHEY and CDR2 SVGAGI. This CDR3 comprises 15 residues. V was pared by 6 bases and J by 8 bases, with 6 bases of the junction left unmatched.

A single count supports this clone. The CDR3 DNA reads TGCGCCAGCACCCCCGGGCCATACCAAGAGACCCAGTACTTC. This codes for CASTPGPYQETQYF. The rearrangement links TRBV4-1 to TRBJ2-5; D is ambiguous. The CDR3 sequence is 14 residues long. Trimming took 7 bases from V and 0 from J, leaving 12 bases between them. Per the germline V gene, CDR1 is MGHRA and CDR2 is YSYEKL.

The chain joins TRBV21-1 to TRBJ1-5. TRBV21-1 is termed a pseudogene. The CDR3 has 19 amino acids. CDR3 loop: CASSKALGGAVIVNQPQHF. CDR3 DNA: TGTGCCAGCAGCAAAGCGCTTGGGGGGGCCGTCATCGTCAATCAGCCCCAGCATTTT.

The J gene is TRBJ2-2, the V gene TRBV6-5; 9 bases map to TRBD1. This CDR3 comprises 14 residues. In germline, CDR1 is MNHEY, CDR2 SVGAGI. Trimming removed 7 bases from V and 3 bases from J; junction bases left unmatched: 3. As DNA, the CDR3 is TGTGCCAGCACCTGGACAGGGGACACCGGGGAGCTGTTTTTT. Protein sequence: CASTWTGDTGELFF.

The CDR3 DNA sequence: TGTGCCAGCAGTCGTTCAACCCGCTCCTACAATGAGCAGTTCTTC. Translated, it gives CASSRSTRSYNEQFF. The V gene is TRBV3-1 (or the pseudogene TRBV3-2), the J gene TRBJ2-1, with D unresolved. The CDR3 loop spans 15 amino acids. V was pared by 6 bases and J by 0 bases, with 12 bases between. Germline V gene data show CDR1 as LGHDT and CDR2 as YNNKEL (reference sequence).

As for this clone: Other DNA variants within this sample encode the same CDR3. This sequence joins TRBV19 and TRBJ1-5; possible D gene TRBD1, 5 bases. The CDR3 has 14 residues. V lost 3 bases and J lost 8, with 14 bases in between. The germline CDR1 and CDR2 sequences are LNHDA and SQIVND (reference sequence). CDR3 nucleotides: TGTGCCAGTAGTATGGGGCAGGCCTGGGAGCCCCAGCATTTT. Its protein product is CASSMGQAWEPQHF. The full variable domain, with the rest looked up from reference TRBV19 and TRBJ1-5, is DGGITQSPKYLFRKEGQNVTLSCEQNLNHDAMYWYRQDPGQGLRLIYYSQIVNDFQKGDIAEGYSVSREKKESFPLTVTSAQKNPTAFYLCASSMGQAWEPQHFGDGTRLSIL.

This clone was detected only once. The V and J genes are TRBV19 and TRBJ1-2; 7 bases agree with TRBD1. Germline CDR1 and CDR2: LNHDA and SQIVND (reference sequence). The ends lost 5 bases at V and 0 bases at J; junction bases unmatched: 6. The CDR3 loop spans 15 amino acids. The CDR3 bases are TGTGCCAGTAGTCCCGACAGGGACTCTAACTATGGCTACACCTTC. Translation: CASSPDRDSNYGYTF.

V is TRBV30 and J is TRBJ2-5, with D maybe TRBD1 (5 bases). This CDR3 comprises 12 residues. V lost 3 bases, J lost 3 bases, and 8 bases lay in between. Germline V CDR1 and CDR2: GTSNPN, SVGIG (reference sequence). The DNA of the CDR3 is TGTGCCTGGAGGACAGTAAAAGAGACCCAGTACTTC. This sequence encodes CAWRTVKETQYF.

V gene TRBV3-1 (or the pseudogene TRBV3-2) combines with J gene TRBJ1-1; D not resolved. Trimming took 4 bases from V and 7 from J, leaving 10 bases between them. Germline lookup yields CDR1 LGHDT and CDR2 YNNKEL (reference sequence). This CDR3 comprises 12 residues. CDR3 residues: CASSPTPGEAFF. DNA for the CDR3: TGTGCCAGCAGCCCCACGCCCGGTGAAGCTTTCTTT.